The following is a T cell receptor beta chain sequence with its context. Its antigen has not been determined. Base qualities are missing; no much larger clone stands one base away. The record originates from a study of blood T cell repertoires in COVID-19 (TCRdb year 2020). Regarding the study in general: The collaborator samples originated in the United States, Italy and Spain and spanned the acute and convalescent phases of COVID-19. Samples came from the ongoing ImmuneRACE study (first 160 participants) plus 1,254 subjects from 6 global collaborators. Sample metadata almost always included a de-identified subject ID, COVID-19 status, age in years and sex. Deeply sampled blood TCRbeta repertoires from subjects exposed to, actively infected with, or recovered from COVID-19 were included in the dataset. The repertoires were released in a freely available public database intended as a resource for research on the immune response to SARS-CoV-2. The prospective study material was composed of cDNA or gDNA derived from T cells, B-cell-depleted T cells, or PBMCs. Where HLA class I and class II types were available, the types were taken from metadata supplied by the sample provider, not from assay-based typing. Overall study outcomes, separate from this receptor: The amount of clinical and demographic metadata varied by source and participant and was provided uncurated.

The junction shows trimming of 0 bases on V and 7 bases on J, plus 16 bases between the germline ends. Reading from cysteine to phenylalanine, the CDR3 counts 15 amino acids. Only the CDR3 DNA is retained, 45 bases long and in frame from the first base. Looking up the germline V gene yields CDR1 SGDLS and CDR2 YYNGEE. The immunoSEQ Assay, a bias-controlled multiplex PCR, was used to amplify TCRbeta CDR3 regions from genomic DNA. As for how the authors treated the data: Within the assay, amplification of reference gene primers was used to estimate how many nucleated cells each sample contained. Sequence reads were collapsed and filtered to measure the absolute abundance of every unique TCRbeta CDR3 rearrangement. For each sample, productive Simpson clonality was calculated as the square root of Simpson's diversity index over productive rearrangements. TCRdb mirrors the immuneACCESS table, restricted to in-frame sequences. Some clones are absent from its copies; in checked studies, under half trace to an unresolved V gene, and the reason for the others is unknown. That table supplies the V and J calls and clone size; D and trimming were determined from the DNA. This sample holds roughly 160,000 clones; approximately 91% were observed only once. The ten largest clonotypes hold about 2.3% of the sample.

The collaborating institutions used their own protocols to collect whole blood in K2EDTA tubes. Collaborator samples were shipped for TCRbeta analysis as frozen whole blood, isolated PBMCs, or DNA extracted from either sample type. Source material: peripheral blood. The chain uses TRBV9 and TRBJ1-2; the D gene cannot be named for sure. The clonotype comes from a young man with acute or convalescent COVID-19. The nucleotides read TGTGCCAGCAGCGTAGGACCGTCCTCCGAGCGTGGCTACACCTTC. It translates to CASSVGPSSERGYTF. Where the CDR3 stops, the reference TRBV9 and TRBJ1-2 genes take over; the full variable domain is DSGVTQTPKHLITATGQRVTLRCSPRSGDLSVYWYQQSLDQGLQFLIQYYNGEERAKGNILERFSAQQFPDLHSELNLSSLELGDSALYFCASSVGPSSERGYTFGSGTRLTVV.